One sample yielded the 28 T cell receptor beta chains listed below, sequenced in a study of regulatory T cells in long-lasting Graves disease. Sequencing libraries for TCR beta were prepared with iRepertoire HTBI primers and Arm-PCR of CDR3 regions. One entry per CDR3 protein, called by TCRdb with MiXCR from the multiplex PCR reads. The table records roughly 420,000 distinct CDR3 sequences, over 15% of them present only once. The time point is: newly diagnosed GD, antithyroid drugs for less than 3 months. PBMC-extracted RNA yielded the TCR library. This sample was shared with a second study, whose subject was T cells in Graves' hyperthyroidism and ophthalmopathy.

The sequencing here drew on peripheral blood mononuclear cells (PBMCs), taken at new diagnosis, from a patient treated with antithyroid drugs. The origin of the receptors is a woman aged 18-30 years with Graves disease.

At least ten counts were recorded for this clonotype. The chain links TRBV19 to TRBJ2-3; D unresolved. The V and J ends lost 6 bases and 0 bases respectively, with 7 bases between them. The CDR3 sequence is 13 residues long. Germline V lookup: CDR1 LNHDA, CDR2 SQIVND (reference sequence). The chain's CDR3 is CASSRKSTDTQYF. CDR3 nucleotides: TGTGCCAGTAGCCGAAAAAGCACAGATACGCAGTATTTT.

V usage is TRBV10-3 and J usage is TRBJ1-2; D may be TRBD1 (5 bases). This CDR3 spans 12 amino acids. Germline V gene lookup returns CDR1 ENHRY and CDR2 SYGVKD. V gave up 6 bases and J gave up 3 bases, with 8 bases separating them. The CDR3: CAISREDYGYTF. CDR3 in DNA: TGTGCCATCAGCAGGGAGGACTATGGCTACACCTTC.

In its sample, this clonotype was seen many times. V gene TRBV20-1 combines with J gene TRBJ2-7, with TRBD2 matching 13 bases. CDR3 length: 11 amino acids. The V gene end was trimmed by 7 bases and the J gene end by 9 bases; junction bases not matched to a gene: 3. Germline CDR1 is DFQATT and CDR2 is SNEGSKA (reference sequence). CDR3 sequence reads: CSGTSGSVQYF. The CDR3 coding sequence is TGCAGTGGGACTAGCGGGAGCGTGCAGTACTTC.

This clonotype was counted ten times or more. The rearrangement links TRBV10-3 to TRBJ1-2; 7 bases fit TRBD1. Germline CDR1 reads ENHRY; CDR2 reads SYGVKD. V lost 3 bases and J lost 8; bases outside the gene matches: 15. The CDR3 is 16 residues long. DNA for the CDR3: TGTGCCATCAGTGACCTAAGGAGGGGGCTGAGTTACGGCTACACCTTC. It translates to CAISDLRRGLSYGYTF.

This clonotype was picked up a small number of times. The CDR3 protein is CATSDAGDKSTDTQYF. The CDR3 DNA reads TGTGCCACCAGTGATGCAGGGGACAAATCTACAGATACGCAGTATTTT. This chain uses TRBV24-1 with TRBJ2-3; the D gene is possibly TRBD1 (6 bases). Trimming left V 3 bases short and J 3 bases short, with 15 bases between. Per the germline V gene, CDR1 is KGHDR and CDR2 is SFDVKD. The CDR3 loop spans 16 amino acids.

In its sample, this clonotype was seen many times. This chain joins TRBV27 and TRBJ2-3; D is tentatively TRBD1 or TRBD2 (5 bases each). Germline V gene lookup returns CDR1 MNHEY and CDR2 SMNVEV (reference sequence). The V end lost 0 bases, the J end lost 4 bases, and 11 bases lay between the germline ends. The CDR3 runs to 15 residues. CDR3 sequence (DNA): TGTGCCAGCAGTTTATCCCCTGTGGGGGCAGATACGCAGTATTTT. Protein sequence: CASSLSPVGADTQYF.

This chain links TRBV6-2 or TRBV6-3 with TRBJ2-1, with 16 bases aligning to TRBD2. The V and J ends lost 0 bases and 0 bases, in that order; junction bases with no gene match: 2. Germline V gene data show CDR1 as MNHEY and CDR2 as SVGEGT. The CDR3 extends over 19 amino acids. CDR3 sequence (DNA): TGTGCCAGCAGTTACTCGGGACTAGCGGGAGGGCCCTCCTACAATGAGCAGTTCTTC. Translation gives CASSYSGLAGGPSYNEQFF.

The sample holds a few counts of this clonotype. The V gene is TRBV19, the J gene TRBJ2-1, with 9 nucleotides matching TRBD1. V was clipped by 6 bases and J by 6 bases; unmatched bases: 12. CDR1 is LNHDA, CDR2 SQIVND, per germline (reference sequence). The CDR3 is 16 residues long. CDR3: CASSLGTGLVSNEQFF. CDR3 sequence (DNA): TGTGCCAGTAGCCTCGGGACAGGGTTGGTGAGCAATGAGCAGTTCTTC.

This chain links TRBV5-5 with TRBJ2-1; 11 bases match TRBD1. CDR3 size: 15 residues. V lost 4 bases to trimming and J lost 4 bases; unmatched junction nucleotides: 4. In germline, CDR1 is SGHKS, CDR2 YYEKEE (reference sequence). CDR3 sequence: CASSRGQGVYNEQFF. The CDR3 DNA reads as TGTGCCAGCAGCAGGGGACAGGGGGTGTACAATGAGCAGTTCTTC.

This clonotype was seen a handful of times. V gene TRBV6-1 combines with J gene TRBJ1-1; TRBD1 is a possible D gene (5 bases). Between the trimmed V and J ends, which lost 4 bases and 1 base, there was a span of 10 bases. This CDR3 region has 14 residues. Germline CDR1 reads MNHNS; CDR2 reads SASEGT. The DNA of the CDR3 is TGTGCCAGCAGTGTATCCGGGGGGAACACTGAAGCTTTCTTT. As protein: CASSVSGGNTEAFF.

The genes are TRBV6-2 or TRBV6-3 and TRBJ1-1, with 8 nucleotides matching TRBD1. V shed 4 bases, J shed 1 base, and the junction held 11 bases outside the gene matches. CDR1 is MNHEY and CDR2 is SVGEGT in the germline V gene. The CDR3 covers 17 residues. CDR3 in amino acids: CASSSYSGGRRNTEAFF. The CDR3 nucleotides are TGTGCCAGCAGTTCCTACTCAGGGGGCCGTCGGAACACTGAAGCTTTCTTT.

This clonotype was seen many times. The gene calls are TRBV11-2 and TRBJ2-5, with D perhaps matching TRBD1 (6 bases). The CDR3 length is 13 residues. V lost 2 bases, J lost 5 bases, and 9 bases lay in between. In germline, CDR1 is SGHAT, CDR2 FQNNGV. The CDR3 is CASSLRTAETQYF. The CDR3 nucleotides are TGTGCCAGCAGCTTACGGACAGCCGAGACCCAGTACTTC. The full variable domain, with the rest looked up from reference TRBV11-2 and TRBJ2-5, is EAGVAQSPRYKIIEKRQSVAFWCNPISGHATLYWYQQILGQGPKLLIQFQNNGVVDDSQLPKDRFSAERLKGVDSTLKIQPAKLEDSAVYLCASSLRTAETQYFGPGTRLLVL.

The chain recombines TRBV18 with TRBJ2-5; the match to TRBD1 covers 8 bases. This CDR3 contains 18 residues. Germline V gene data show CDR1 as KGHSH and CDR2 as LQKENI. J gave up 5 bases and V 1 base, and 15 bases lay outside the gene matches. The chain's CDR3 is CASSPLGTGTGRGETQYF. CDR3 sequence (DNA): TGTGCCAGCTCACCACTGGGGACTGGGACAGGTCGAGGGGAGACCCAGTACTTC.

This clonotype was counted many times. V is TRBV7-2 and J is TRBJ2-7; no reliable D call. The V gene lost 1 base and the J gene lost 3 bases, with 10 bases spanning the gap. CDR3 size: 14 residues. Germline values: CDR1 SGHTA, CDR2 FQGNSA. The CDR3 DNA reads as TGTGCCAGCAGCTTAGGCTACGCCTTCTACGAGCAGTACTTC. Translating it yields CASSLGYAFYEQYF.

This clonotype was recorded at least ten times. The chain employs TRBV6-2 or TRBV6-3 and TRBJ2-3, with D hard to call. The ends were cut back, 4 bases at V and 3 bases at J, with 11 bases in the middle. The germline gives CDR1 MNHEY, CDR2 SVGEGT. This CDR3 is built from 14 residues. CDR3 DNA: TGTGCCAGCAGTTCTCCCCGCCAGACAGATACGCAGTATTTT. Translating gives CASSSPRQTDTQYF.

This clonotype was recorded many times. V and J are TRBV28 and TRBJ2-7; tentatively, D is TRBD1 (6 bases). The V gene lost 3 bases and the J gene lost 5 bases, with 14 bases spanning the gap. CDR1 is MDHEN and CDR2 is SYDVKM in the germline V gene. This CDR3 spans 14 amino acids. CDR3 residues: CASSFARQGNEQYF. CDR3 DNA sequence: TGTGCCAGCAGTTTCGCTCGGCAGGGGAACGAGCAGTACTTC.

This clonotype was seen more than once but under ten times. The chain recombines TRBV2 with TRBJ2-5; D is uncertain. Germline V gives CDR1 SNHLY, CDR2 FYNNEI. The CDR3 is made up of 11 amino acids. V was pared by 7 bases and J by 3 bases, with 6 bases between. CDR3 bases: TGTGCCAGCACACGAAAAGAGACCCAGTACTTC. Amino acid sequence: CASTRKETQYF.

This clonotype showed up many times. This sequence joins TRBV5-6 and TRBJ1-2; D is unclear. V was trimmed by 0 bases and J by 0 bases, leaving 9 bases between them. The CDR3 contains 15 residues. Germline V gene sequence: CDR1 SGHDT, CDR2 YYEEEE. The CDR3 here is CASSLVSTTNYGYTF. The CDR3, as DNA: TGTGCCAGCAGCTTGGTGTCAACTACTAACTATGGCTACACCTTC.

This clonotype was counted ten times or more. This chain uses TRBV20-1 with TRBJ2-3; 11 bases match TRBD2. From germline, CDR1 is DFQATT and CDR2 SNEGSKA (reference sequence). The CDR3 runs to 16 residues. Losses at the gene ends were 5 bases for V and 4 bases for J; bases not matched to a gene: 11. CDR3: CSAAPIAGGPSDTQYF. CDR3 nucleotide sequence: TGCAGTGCTGCACCAATAGCGGGAGGGCCCTCAGATACGCAGTATTTT.

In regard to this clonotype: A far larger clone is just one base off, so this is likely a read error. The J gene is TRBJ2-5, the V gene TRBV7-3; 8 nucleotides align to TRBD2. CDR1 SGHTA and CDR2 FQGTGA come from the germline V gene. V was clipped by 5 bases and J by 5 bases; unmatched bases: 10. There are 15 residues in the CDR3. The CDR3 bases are TGTGCCAGCAGCGCAAGCGGGAGAGGGACGGAGACCCAGTACTTC. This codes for CASSASGRGTETQYF.

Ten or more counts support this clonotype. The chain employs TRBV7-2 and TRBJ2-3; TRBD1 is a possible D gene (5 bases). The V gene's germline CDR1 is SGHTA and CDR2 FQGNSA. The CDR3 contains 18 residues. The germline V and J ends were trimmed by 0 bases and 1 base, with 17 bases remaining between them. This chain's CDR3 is CASSLATSSLGGTDTQYF. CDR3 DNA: TGTGCCAGCAGCTTAGCCACCTCTTCTCTAGGGGGCACAGATACGCAGTATTTT.

The DNA for the CDR3 is TGTGCCACCAGTGACCCCGTGGTAGCGTCAACCGGGGAGCTGTTTTTT. Translating gives CATSDPVVASTGELFF. V usage is TRBV24-1 and J usage is TRBJ2-2; D perhaps matches TRBD2 (5 bases). V was clipped by 4 bases and J by 5 bases, with 16 bases between them. CDR1 is KGHDR, CDR2 SFDVKD, per germline. The CDR3 sequence is 16 residues long.

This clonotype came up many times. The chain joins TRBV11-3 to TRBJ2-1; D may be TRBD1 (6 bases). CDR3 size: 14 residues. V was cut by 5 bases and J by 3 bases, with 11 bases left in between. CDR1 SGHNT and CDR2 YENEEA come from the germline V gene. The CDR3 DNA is TGTGCCAGCAGCGTGGACAGCTACTACAATGAGCAGTTCTTC. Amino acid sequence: CASSVDSYYNEQFF.

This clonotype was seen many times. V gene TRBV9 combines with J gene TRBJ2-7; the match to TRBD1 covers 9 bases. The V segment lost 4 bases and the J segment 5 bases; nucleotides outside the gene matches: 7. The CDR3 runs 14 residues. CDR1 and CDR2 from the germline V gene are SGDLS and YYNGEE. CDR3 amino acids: CASSTGTGFNEQYF. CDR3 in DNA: TGTGCCAGCAGCACCGGGACAGGGTTCAACGAGCAGTACTTC.

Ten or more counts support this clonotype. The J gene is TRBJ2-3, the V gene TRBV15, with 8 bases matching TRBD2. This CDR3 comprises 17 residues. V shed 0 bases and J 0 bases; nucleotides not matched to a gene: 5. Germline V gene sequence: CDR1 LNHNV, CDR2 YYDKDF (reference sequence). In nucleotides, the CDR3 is TGTGCCACCAGCAGAGATTGGTCTAGCGGGAGCACAGATACGCAGTATTTT. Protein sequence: CATSRDWSSGSTDTQYF.

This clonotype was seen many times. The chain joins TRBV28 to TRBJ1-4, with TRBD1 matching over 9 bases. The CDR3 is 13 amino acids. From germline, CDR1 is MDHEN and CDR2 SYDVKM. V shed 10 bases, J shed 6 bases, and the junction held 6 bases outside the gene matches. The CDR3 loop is CATATGGDEKLFF. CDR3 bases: TGTGCCACCGCGACAGGGGGGGATGAAAAACTGTTTTTT.

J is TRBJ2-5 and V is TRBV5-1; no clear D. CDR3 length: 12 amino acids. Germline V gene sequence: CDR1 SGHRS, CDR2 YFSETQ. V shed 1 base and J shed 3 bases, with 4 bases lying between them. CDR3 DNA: TGCGCCAGCAGCTTGAGGAAAGAGACCCAGTACTTC. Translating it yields CASSLRKETQYF.

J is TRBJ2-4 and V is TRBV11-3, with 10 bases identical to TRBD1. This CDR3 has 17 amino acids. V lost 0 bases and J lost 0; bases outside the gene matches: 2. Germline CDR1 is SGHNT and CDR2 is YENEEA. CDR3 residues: CASSLEGQGLAKNIQYF. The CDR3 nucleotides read TGTGCCAGCAGCTTAGAGGGACAGGGGCTAGCCAAAAACATTCAGTACTTC.